These T cell receptor beta chains were read from a single sample in a study of control samples from healthy donors and cancer patients. The repertoire was sequenced with immunoSEQ multiplex PCR; TCRdb's copy has only in-frame clones and lacks some. The table has roughly 76,000 clones, 94% seen once. The sequenced sample was blood. The source of these receptors is a woman aged 40 to 50 in good health. CDR3s include the opening cysteine and the closing phenylalanine or tryptophan. D genes are given only for firm matches. Clone size is not always given. Where it is, it says once, few, many or a class for expanded clones.

NA	NA	TRBJ1-5	TRBV15	TGTGCCACCAGGTCCGGATCCTATCAGCCCCAGCATTTT	CATRSGSYQPQHF
NA	NA	TRBJ2-5	TRBV21-1	TGTGCCAGCAGCAACCCAGCGGCAGGCCGAGAGACCCAGTACTTC	CASSNPAAGRETQYF
TRBD1	NA	TRBJ1-5	TRBV10-1	TGCGCCAGCAGTGGGGGACAGACTGCTTATAGCAATCAGCCCCAGCATTTT	CASSGGQTAYSNQPQHF
NA	NA	TRBJ1-5	TRBV29-1	TGCAGCGTTAAACATGGGGGCTCCGGCAATCAGCCCCAGCATTTT	CSVKHGGSGNQPQHF
NA	NA	TRBJ2-7	TRBV10-3	TGTGCCATCAGTAAAGGGGGGCAGGCCGACTACGAGCAGTACTTC	CAISKGGQADYEQYF
TRBD1	NA	TRBJ1-1	TRBV9	TGTGCCAGCAGCGTAAGATCAGGGGGCATCGCTGAAGCTTTCTTT	CASSVRSGGIAEAFF
NA	NA	TRBJ1-2	TRBV5-6	TGTGCCAGCAGCCTGTTTCTCGAGTCTAACTATGGCTACACCTTC	CASSLFLESNYGYTF
TRBD1	NA	TRBJ1-1	TRBV2	TGTGCCGGTCGGACAGGGTTTGCCACTGAAGCTTTCTTT	CAGRTGFATEAFF
NA	NA	TRBJ2-1	TRBV9	TGTGCCAGCAGCGTAGGTGGGCGGAACAATGAGCAGTTCTTC	CASSVGGRNNEQFF
NA	NA	TRBJ1-2	TRBV29-1	TGCAGCGTTGCTGGACAGCTCTATGGCTACACCTTC	CSVAGQLYGYTF
NA	NA	TRBJ2-7	TRBV5-5	TGTGCCAGCAGCTTGGAAGCCAGGGCCTACGAGCAGTACTTC	CASSLEARAYEQYF
NA	NA	TRBJ2-2	TRBV5-1	TGCGCCAGCAGCCGGGGGACCGGGGAGCTGTTTTTT	CASSRGTGELFF
TRBD1	NA	TRBJ1-6	TRBV5-5	TGTGCCAGCAGCTTCGCCAGGGGGGTGTCGTCACCCCTCCACTTT	CASSFARGVSSPLHF
NA	NA	TRBJ2-7	TRBV18	TGTGCCAGCTCACCAGGGGAAACTTACGAGCAGTACTTC	CASSPGETYEQYF
TRBD1	NA	TRBJ1-2	TRBV3-1/TRBV3-2	TGTGCCAGCAGCCAAGACCCAGGGGGAAGATATGGCTACACCTTC	CASSQDPGGRYGYTF
NA	NA	TRBJ1-2	TRBV11-2	TGTGCCAGCAGCTTAGATCTTGGGACGGCTAACTATGGCTACACCTTC	CASSLDLGTANYGYTF
NA	NA	TRBJ1-6	TRBV4-1	TGCGCCAGCAGCCAAGAGGCAGGGGCAAATTCACCCCTCCACTTT	CASSQEAGANSPLHF
TRBD2	NA	TRBJ2-3	TRBV3-1/TRBV3-2	TGTGCCAGCAGCCAAGAGGGGGGAGGGGATACGCAGTATTTT	CASSQEGGGDTQYF
NA	NA	TRBJ1-2	TRBV4-3	TGCGCCAGCAGCCAAGAAAGGAGGTATGGCTACACCTTC	CASSQERRYGYTF
NA	NA	TRBJ1-1	TRBV30	TGTGCCTGGAGTGAAAAAACGACTGGGTACACTGAAGCTTTCTTT	CAWSEKTTGYTEAFF
NA	NA	TRBJ2-7	TRBV19	TGTGCCAGTAGTGCATACAGTGGGCAGCCCGACGAGCAGTACTTC	CASSAYSGQPDEQYF
NA	NA	TRBJ1-4	TRBV7-2	TGTGCCAGCAGCTTAAGGCAGGCTAGGGCCAATGAAAAACTGTTTTTT	CASSLRQARANEKLFF
NA	once	TRBJ1-1	TRBV9	TGTGCCAGCAGCATTAATTCGGGGGGAGTTGCTGAAGCTTTCTTT	CASSINSGGVAEAFF
TRBD2	once	TRBJ2-3	TRBV2	TGTGCCAGCAGTGGAGCTGGTAGCGGGAGCCGAACGTCTAGCACAGATACGCAGTATTTT	CASSGAGSGSRTSSTDTQYF
TRBD2	NA	TRBJ2-1	TRBV27	TGTGCCAGCAGTTTTGGCGGGAGAAGGTATGAGCAGTTCTTC	CASSFGGRRYEQFF